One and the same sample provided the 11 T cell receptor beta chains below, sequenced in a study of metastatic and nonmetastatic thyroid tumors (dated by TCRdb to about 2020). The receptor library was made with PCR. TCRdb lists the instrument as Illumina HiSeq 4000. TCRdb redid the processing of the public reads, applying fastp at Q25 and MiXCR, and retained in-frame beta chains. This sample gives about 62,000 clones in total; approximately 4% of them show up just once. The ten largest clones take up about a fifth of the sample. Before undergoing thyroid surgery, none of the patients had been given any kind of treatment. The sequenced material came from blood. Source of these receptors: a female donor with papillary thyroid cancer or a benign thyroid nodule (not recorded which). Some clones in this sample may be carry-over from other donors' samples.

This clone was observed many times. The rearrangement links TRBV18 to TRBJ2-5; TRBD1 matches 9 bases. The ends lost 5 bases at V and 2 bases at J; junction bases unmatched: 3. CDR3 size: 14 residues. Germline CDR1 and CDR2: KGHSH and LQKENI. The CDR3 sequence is CASSRDRAQETQYF. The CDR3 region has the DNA TGTGCCAGCTCAAGGGACAGGGCTCAAGAGACCCAGTACTTC. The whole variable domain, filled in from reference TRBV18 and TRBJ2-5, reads NAGVMQNPRHLVRRRGQEARLRCSPMKGHSHVYWYRQLPEEGLKFMVYLQKENIIDESGMPKERFSAEFPKEGPSILRIQQVVRGDSAAYFCASSRDRAQETQYFGPGTRLLVL.

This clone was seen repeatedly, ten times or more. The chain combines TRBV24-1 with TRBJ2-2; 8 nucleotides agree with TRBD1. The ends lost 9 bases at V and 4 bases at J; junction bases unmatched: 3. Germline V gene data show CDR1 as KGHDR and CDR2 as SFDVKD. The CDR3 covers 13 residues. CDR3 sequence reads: CATGTGSTGELFF. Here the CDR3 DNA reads TGTGCCACCGGGACAGGCTCCACCGGGGAGCTGTTTTTT.

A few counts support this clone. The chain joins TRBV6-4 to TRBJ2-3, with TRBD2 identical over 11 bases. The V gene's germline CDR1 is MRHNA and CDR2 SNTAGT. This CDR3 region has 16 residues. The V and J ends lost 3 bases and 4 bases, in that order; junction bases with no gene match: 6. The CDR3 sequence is CASSEGIAGGPDTQYF. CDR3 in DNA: TGTGCCAGCAGTGAGGGAATAGCGGGAGGGCCAGATACGCAGTATTTT.

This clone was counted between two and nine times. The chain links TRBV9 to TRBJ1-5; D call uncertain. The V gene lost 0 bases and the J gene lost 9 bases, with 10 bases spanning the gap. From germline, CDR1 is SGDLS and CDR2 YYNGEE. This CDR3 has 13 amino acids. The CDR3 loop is CASSVAKCRPQHF. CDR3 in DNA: TGTGCCAGCAGCGTAGCGAAATGTCGGCCCCAGCATTTT.

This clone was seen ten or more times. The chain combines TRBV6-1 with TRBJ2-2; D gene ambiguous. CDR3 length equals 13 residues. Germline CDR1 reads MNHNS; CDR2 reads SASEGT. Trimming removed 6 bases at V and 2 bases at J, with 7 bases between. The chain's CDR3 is CASRGSNTGELFF. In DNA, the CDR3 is TGTGCCAGCAGGGGATCCAACACCGGGGAGCTGTTTTTT.

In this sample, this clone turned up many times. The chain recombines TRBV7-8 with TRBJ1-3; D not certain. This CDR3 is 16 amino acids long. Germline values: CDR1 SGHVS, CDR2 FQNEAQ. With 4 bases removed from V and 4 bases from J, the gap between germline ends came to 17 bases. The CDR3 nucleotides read TGTGCCAGCAGCTCCTCACCGCGACAAGAGGGAAACACCATATATTTT. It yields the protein CASSSSPRQEGNTIYF.

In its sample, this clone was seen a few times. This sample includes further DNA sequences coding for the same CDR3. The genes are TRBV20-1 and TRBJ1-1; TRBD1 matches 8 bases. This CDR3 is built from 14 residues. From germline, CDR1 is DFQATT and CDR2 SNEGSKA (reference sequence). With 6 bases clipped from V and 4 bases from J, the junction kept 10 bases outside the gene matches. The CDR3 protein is CSASELDRVTEAFF. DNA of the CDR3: TGCAGTGCCTCGGAATTGGACAGGGTCACTGAAGCTTTCTTT.

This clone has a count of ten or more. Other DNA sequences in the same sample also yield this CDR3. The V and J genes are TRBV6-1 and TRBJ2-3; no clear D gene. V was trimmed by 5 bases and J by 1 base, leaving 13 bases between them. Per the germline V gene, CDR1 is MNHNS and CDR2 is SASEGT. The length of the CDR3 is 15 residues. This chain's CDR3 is CASSPRQRGTDTQYF. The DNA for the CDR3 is TGTGCCAGCAGTCCCAGACAAAGGGGCACAGATACGCAGTATTTT.

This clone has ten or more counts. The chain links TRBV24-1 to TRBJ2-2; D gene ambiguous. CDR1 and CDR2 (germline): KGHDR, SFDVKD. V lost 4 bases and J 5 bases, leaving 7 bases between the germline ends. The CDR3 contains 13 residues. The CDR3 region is CATSDRSTGELFF. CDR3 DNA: TGTGCCACCAGTGACCGGTCTACCGGGGAGCTGTTTTTT.

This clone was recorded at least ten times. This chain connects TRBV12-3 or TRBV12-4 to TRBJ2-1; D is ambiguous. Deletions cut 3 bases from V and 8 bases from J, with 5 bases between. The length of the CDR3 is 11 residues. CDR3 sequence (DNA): TGTGCCAGCAGTTTCATCGATGAGCAGTTCTTC. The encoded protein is CASSFIDEQFF.

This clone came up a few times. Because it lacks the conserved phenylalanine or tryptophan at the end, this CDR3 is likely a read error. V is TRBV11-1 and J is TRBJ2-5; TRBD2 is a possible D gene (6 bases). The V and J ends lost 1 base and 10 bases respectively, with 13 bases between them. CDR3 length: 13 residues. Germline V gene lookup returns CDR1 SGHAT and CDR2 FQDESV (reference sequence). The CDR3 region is CASSLEPGGNQYS. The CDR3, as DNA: TGTGCCAGCAGCTTAGAACCAGGAGGGAACCAGTACTCC.